These T cell receptor beta chains were read from a single sample in a study of neurological immune-mediated disorders. TCRdb recomputed calls from the 5' RACE reads with MiXCR, one row per CDR3 protein. This table holds 45,000 to 50,000 distinct CDR3 sequences, roughly 25% found once. The sample comprised PBMCs. These receptors originate from a woman between 65 and 79 years old in good health. The CDR3 runs from the conserved cysteine through the conserved F or W. The order of the fields is V gene, CDR3 length, D gene, J gene, clone size, CDR3 DNA, CDR3 protein. A D gene is named only where the DNA matches it firmly. Expanded clones get a size class; other rows say once, few or many, or leave the size out.

v_gene: TRBV5-4; len: 15; d_gene: NA; j_gene: TRBJ1-3; abundance: once; CDR3nt: TGTGCCAGCGGAGACAGGAGGAGCTCTGGAAACACCATATATTTT; CDR3aa: CASGDRRSSGNTIYF
v_gene: TRBV7-2; len: 13; d_gene: NA; j_gene: TRBJ2-2; abundance: few; CDR3nt: TGTGCCAGCAGCTTCACAGTCACCGGGGAGCTGTTTTTT; CDR3aa: CASSFTVTGELFF
v_gene: TRBV28; len: 16; d_gene: TRBD2; j_gene: TRBJ2-5; abundance: NA; CDR3nt: TGTGCCAGCATTTCACCCCAGACTAGCGGGCAAGAGACCCAGTACTTC; CDR3aa: CASISPQTSGQETQYF
v_gene: TRBV4-1; len: 18; d_gene: TRBD2; j_gene: TRBJ2-4; abundance: many; CDR3nt: TGCGCCAGCAGCCAAGAGGGTCAGCGGGAAGGGGCCAAAAACATTCAGTACTTC; CDR3aa: CASSQEGQREGAKNIQYF
v_gene: TRBV7-2; len: 14; d_gene: TRBD1; j_gene: TRBJ2-5; abundance: medium-sized; CDR3nt: TGTGCCAGCAGCTTATCGGGGACAGAAGAGACCCAGTACTTC; CDR3aa: CASSLSGTEETQYF
v_gene: TRBV12-3/TRBV12-4; len: 17; d_gene: TRBD1; j_gene: TRBJ2-2; abundance: many; CDR3nt: TGTGCCAGCAGGGGCGGGACAGGGGTCCTAAACACCGGGGAGCTGTTTTTT; CDR3aa: CASRGGTGVLNTGELFF
v_gene: TRBV5-1; len: 14; d_gene: NA; j_gene: TRBJ2-1; abundance: many; CDR3nt: TGCGCCAGCAGCTTGGGCGACAACTACAATGAGCAGTTCTTC; CDR3aa: CASSLGDNYNEQFF
v_gene: TRBV5-1; len: 14; d_gene: TRBD1; j_gene: TRBJ2-1; abundance: few; CDR3nt: TGCGCCAGCAGCGTAAGGGGGCCCTACAATGAGCAGTTCTTC; CDR3aa: CASSVRGPYNEQFF
v_gene: TRBV5-1; len: 15; d_gene: TRBD1; j_gene: TRBJ2-5; abundance: many; CDR3nt: TGCGCCAGCAGCTTGGAGGACAGGGTTTGGGAGACCCAGTACTTC; CDR3aa: CASSLEDRVWETQYF
v_gene: TRBV6-5; len: 14; d_gene: TRBD2; j_gene: TRBJ2-7; abundance: few; CDR3nt: TGTGCCAGCAGTACCCGGGCGGGGAGGGGCGAGCAGTACTTC; CDR3aa: CASSTRAGRGEQYF
v_gene: TRBV5-5; len: 16; d_gene: NA; j_gene: TRBJ1-1; abundance: many; CDR3nt: TGTGCCAGCAGCTTGATCGACGCCCTGGTCAGCACTGAAGCTTTCTTT; CDR3aa: CASSLIDALVSTEAFF
v_gene: TRBV30; len: 11; d_gene: NA; j_gene: TRBJ1-1; abundance: NA; CDR3nt: TGTGCCTGGACAGGGATCACTGAAGCTTTCTTT; CDR3aa: CAWTGITEAFF
v_gene: TRBV20-1; len: 14; d_gene: TRBD2; j_gene: TRBJ2-1; abundance: many; CDR3nt: TGCAGTGCTAGAGGTCTAGCGGGAGGGAATGAGCAGTTCTTC; CDR3aa: CSARGLAGGNEQFF
v_gene: TRBV6-1; len: 13; d_gene: NA; j_gene: TRBJ1-2; abundance: NA; CDR3nt: TGTGCCAGCAGCGGATACAGAGCGGCTGTCTACACCTTC; CDR3aa: CASSGYRAAVYTF
v_gene: TRBV5-1; len: 12; d_gene: NA; j_gene: TRBJ2-1; abundance: many; CDR3nt: TGCGCCAGCAGCTTTTCCTACAATGAGCAGTTCTTC; CDR3aa: CASSFSYNEQFF
v_gene: TRBV6-6; len: 16; d_gene: TRBD2; j_gene: TRBJ2-5; abundance: many; CDR3nt: TGTGCCAGCAGTTCCGCTCCCAGCGGGGCACAAGAGACCCAGTACTTC; CDR3aa: CASSSAPSGAQETQYF
v_gene: TRBV20-1; len: 14; d_gene: NA; j_gene: TRBJ1-3; abundance: many; CDR3nt: TGCAGTGCTAGCACGGCAAGGTACACAAACACCATATATTTT; CDR3aa: CSASTARYTNTIYF
v_gene: TRBV7-3; len: 14; d_gene: NA; j_gene: TRBJ2-1; abundance: many; CDR3nt: TGTGCCAGCTCCTTGTCCAATTCCGGGGGTGAGCAGTTCTTC; CDR3aa: CASSLSNSGGEQFF
v_gene: TRBV5-1; len: 15; d_gene: TRBD1; j_gene: TRBJ2-7; abundance: NA; CDR3nt: TGCGCCAGCAGCCCAGGGGGTGACAGCTCCTACGAGCAGTACTTC; CDR3aa: CASSPGGDSSYEQYF
v_gene: TRBV5-1; len: 15; d_gene: TRBD2; j_gene: TRBJ2-7; abundance: many; CDR3nt: TGCGCCAGCAGCTCCTTATCGACTAGCGGGGGGAAGCAGTACTTC; CDR3aa: CASSSLSTSGGKQYF
v_gene: TRBV9; len: 15; d_gene: NA; j_gene: TRBJ2-1; abundance: few; CDR3nt: TGTGCCAGCAGCGCGCGGGGACAGACCTACAATGAGCAGTTCTTC; CDR3aa: CASSARGQTYNEQFF